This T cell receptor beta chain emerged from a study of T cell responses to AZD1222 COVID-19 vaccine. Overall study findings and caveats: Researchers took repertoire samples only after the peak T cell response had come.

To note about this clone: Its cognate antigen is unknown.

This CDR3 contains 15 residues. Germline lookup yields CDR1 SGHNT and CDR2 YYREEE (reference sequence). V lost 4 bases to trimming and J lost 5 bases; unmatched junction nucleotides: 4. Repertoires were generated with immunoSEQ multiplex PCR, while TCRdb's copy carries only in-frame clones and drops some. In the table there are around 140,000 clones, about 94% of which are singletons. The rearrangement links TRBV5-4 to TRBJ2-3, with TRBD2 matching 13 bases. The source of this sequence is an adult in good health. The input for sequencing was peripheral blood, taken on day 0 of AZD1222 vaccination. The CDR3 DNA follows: TGTGCCAGCAGCCGGACTAGCGGGAGTGGAGATACGCAGTATTTT. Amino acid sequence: CASSRTSGSGDTQYF.